A selection of T cell receptor beta chains follows, all from one sample in a study of regulatory T cells in long-lasting Graves disease. A single record per CDR3 protein comes from TCRdb applying MiXCR to the multiplex PCR reads. The sample records some 430,000 distinct CDR3 sequences, around a fifth being singletons. This specimen consisted of peripheral blood mononuclear cells (PBMCs), obtained when the disease was refractory, from a patient treated with antithyroid drugs. The source of these receptors is a female donor with Graves disease. The CDR3 runs from the conserved cysteine through the conserved F or W. The order of the fields is D gene, clone size, CDR3 length, V gene, J gene, CDR3 DNA, CDR3 protein. The D gene is left open where the match is weak. Only part of the rows carry a size: once, few, many, or a class if the clone is expanded.

TRBD1	many	16	TRBV28	TRBJ1-2	TGTGCCAGCAGTTACGGACAGGCCATGACTAACTATGGCTACACCTTC	CASSYGQAMTNYGYTF
NA	many	15	TRBV27	TRBJ1-1	TGTGCCTTCCTACAGGAGTGGGGTATGAACACTGAAGCTTTCTTT	CAFLQEWGMNTEAFF
TRBD2	NA	15	TRBV7-9	TRBJ2-2	TGTGCCAGCAGAGGGACTAGCCGTTTTTGGGGGGAGCTGTTTTTT	CASRGTSRFWGELFF
TRBD1	NA	16	TRBV2	TRBJ2-7	TGTGCCAGCAGTGAAGCGCGGGACAGGGTAATCTACGAGCAGTACTTC	CASSEARDRVIYEQYF
NA	many	13	TRBV12-3/TRBV12-4	TRBJ2-7	TGTGCCAGCAGCCCAGGGGTAGTCTACGAGCAGTACTTC	CASSPGVVYEQYF
TRBD1	NA	15	TRBV20-1	TRBJ1-1	TGCAGTGCTCGGGGCTCCGGGACAGGGAACACTGAAGCTTTCTTT	CSARGSGTGNTEAFF
TRBD2	NA	17	TRBV4-1	TRBJ2-5	TGCGCCAGCAGCCAAATGACTAGCGGGGGGTCACAAGAGACCCAGTACTTC	CASSQMTSGGSQETQYF
TRBD2	many	16	TRBV12-3/TRBV12-4	TRBJ2-5	TGTGCCAGCACCAGTCGACTAGCGGGGCGGCGGGAGACCCAGTACTTC	CASTSRLAGRRETQYF
NA	many	14	TRBV28	TRBJ2-5	TGTGCCAGCAGTACCGTCAAGACACCCGAGACCCAGTACTTC	CASSTVKTPETQYF
TRBD1	NA	15	TRBV7-2	TRBJ1-6	TGTGCCAGCAGCTTTTCGGGACAGGGTAATTCACCCCTCCACTTT	CASSFSGQGNSPLHF
NA	few	14	TRBV4-3	TRBJ2-7	TGCGCCAGCAGCCAAGCGGAGAATGGCTACGAGCAGTACTTC	CASSQAENGYEQYF
NA	NA	15	TRBV3-1	TRBJ2-2	TGTGCCAGCAGCCAAGTACTAGCCGGCACCGGGGAGCTGTTTTTT	CASSQVLAGTGELFF
NA	many	10	TRBV2	TRBJ1-4	TGTGCCAGCAGTGTAGGCCGGGTGTTTTTT	CASSVGRVFF
TRBD1	many	16	TRBV28	TRBJ2-7	TGTGCCAGCAGCACACCGGGACAGGGCGGGCTAAGCGAGCAGTACTTC	CASSTPGQGGLSEQYF
NA	few	15	TRBV9	TRBJ1-6	TGTGCCAGCAGCGTAGCTGACGGACCCAATTCACCCCTCCACTTT	CASSVADGPNSPLHF
NA	few	14	TRBV9	TRBJ1-1	TGTGCCAGCAGCGCTAGTAGTAGGGACACTGAAGCTTTCTTT	CASSASSRDTEAFF
TRBD2	few	15	TRBV12-3/TRBV12-4	TRBJ2-1	TGTGCCAGCAGTTTAGCTCTAGCGGGAGAGGGGGAGCAGTTCTTC	CASSLALAGEGEQFF